The 14 T cell receptor beta chains below all came from one sample that was sequenced in a study of cytomegalovirus exposure and HLA in healthy donors (dated by TCRdb to the late 2010s). Libraries were constructed by the immunoSEQ multiplex PCR assay. For the multiplex PCR, a mixture combining 60 forward primers for TCR Vbeta segments and 13 reverse primers for TCR Jbeta segments was used. TCRdb took over this immuneACCESS table, retaining in-frame rearrangements with V and J assigned. Such tables are incomplete; in checked studies, under half of the missing clones stem from an unresolved V gene, and the remainder is unexplained. The sample data list approximately 160,000 clones, and 70% to 80% of these were observed just once. Together, the top ten hold 0.65% to 0.95% of the sample. The sequenced sample consisted of PBMCs. The source is a female donor in good health and CMV-seronegative.

This sequence joins TRBV21-1 and TRBJ2-1; the table's D gene call, TRBD2, was not cross checked with the DNA. TRBV21-1 is deemed a pseudogene. The CDR3 is made up of 13 amino acids. The CDR3 loop reads CASSRSGRSEQFF. CDR3 coding DNA: TGTGCCAGCAGCAGAAGCGGGAGGAGTGAGCAGTTCTTC.

The V call is TRBV6-5, the J call TRBJ2-7; D call uncertain. From germline, CDR1 is MNHEY and CDR2 SVGAGI. There are 14 residues in the CDR3. The V and J ends lost 11 bases and 4 bases respectively, with 21 bases between them. CDR3 DNA: TGTGCCGGCCGCGGAGCCCTAGGCCCATACGAGCAGTACTTC. Translated, it gives CAGRGALGPYEQYF.

This clone turned up a few times. The rearrangement links TRBV18 to TRBJ2-5; TRBD1 matches at 9 bases. The V gene end was trimmed by 4 bases and the J gene end by 4 bases; junction bases not matched to a gene: 4. Germline V gives CDR1 KGHSH, CDR2 LQKENI. The CDR3 extends over 14 amino acids. The CDR3 DNA is TGTGCCAGCTCACTCTACAGGGGGCGAGAGACCCAGTACTTC. As protein: CASSLYRGRETQYF.

The chain couples TRBV2 to TRBJ1-1; 8 positions agree with TRBD1. The J segment lost 1 base and the V segment lost 3 bases, leaving 4 bases of the junction unmatched. This CDR3 has 15 amino acids. In germline, CDR1 is SNHLY, CDR2 FYNNEI. CDR3 bases: TGTGCCAGCAGTGAGCAGGGGGCCGGGAACACTGAAGCTTTCTTT. Translating it yields CASSEQGAGNTEAFF.

J is TRBJ1-4 and V is TRBV5-4; D is perhaps TRBD1 (6 bases). This CDR3 region has 15 residues. Trimming removed 4 bases from V and 0 bases from J, with 10 bases in between. In germline, CDR1 is SGHNT, CDR2 YYREEE (reference sequence). The CDR3 reads CASSRRTATNEKLFF. The CDR3 DNA is TGTGCCAGCAGCCGACGGACAGCAACTAATGAAAAACTGTTTTTT.

The V call is TRBV28, the J call TRBJ1-5; D is possibly TRBD1 (6 bases). CDR1 and CDR2 from the germline V gene are MDHEN and SYDVKM. V dropped 3 bases and J dropped 4 bases, with 22 bases sitting between them. The CDR3 runs to 18 residues. The DNA of the CDR3 is TGTGCCAGCAGTTTCGGTGTCCGGCGCAGGGGATTGAATCAGCCCCAGCATTTT. Amino acid sequence: CASSFGVRRRGLNQPQHF.

This clone was found once. The chain joins TRBV9 to TRBJ2-7, with D perhaps TRBD2 (6 bases). Germline CDR1 and CDR2: SGDLS and YYNGEE. Trimming took 1 base from V and 6 from J, leaving 14 bases between them. This CDR3 contains 14 residues. CDR3 bases: TGTGCCAGCAGCGTACGGCCCGGGGGTGGCGAGCAGTACTTC. It codes for CASSVRPGGGEQYF.

CDR3 sequence: CASTGTGRFEQYF. The CDR3 DNA sequence: TGTGCCAGCACCGGGACAGGCAGGTTCGAGCAGTACTTC. The rearrangement joins TRBV2 to TRBJ2-7; 8 positions match TRBD1. With V trimmed by 7 bases and J by 6 bases, 8 bases remained unmatched. Germline V gene sequence: CDR1 SNHLY, CDR2 FYNNEI. This CDR3 is 13 amino acids long.

This chain uses TRBV6-5 with TRBJ2-7; 9 bases agree with TRBD1. The V segment lost 0 bases and the J segment 2 bases; nucleotides outside the gene matches: 2. The germline gives CDR1 MNHEY, CDR2 SVGAGI. There are 15 residues in the CDR3. CDR3 residues: CASSYSGQGTYEQYF. The DNA for the CDR3 is TGTGCCAGCAGTTACTCCGGACAGGGGACCTACGAGCAGTACTTC.

Regarding this clone: The junction differs from germline at one of its ends, possibly a read error. The chain combines TRBV7-2 with TRBJ2-7, with 8 bases that match TRBD2. The CDR3 consists of 15 residues. Germline lookup yields CDR1 SGHTA and CDR2 FQGNSA. DNA for the CDR3: TGTGCCAGCAGCTTAGCGCCGGAGTTAGCGGGGATTCGGAACTTC. It codes for CASSLAPELAGIRNF.

This clone showed up just once. CDR3: CASSAVRGGSSYNEQFF. DNA for the CDR3: TGTGCCAGCAGCGCGGTACGGGGGGGAAGCTCCTACAATGAGCAGTTCTTC. J is TRBJ2-1 and V is TRBV9; 8 bases line up with TRBD2. This CDR3 region has 17 residues. Germline V lookup: CDR1 SGDLS, CDR2 YYNGEE. The V gene end was trimmed by 3 bases and the J gene end by 0 bases; junction bases not matched to a gene: 8.

The V call is TRBV4-3, the J call TRBJ1-5; 10 bases agree with TRBD1. CDR1 LGHNA and CDR2 YSLEER come from the germline V gene. The junction had 7 bases not matched to a gene; V was cut back by 4 bases and J by 7 bases. This CDR3 is built from 15 residues. CDR3 coding DNA: TGCGCCAGCAGCCCCGGACAGGGGGGCGGGCAGCCCCAGCATTTT. This gives the protein CASSPGQGGGQPQHF.

The chain is built from TRBV5-4 and TRBJ2-2; a weak D match, TRBD1 (6 bases). Per germline, CDR1 SGHNT and CDR2 YYREEE (reference sequence). The CDR3 contains 15 residues. V gave up 5 bases and J gave up 2 bases, with 13 bases separating them. CDR3 sequence: CASRIEGGNTGELFF. For the CDR3, the DNA is TGTGCCAGCAGAATTGAAGGGGGAAACACCGGGGAGCTGTTTTTT. Together with reference TRBV5-4 and TRBJ2-2, the CDR3 gives the full variable domain: ETGVTQSPTHLIKTRGQQVTLRCSSQSGHNTVSWYQQALGQGPQFIFQYYREEENGRGNFPPRFSGLQFPNYSSELNVNALELDDSALYLCASRIEGGNTGELFFGEGSRLTVL.

This rearrangement joins TRBV6-6 to TRBJ2-5, with 7 bases matching TRBD2. The V gene's germline CDR1 is MNHNY and CDR2 SVGAGI (reference sequence). Losses at the gene ends were 2 bases for V and 1 base for J; bases not matched to a gene: 4. This CDR3 is built from 15 residues. Written as DNA, the CDR3 is TGTGCCAGCAGTTACGGGTCTAGCGGCCAAGAGACCCAGTACTTC. It yields the protein CASSYGSSGQETQYF.